This is a list of T cell receptor beta chains from one sample in a study of graft-versus-host responses after intestinal transplantation. These receptors' targets are unknown. Assay used: immunoSEQ multiplex PCR; TCRdb lists only in-frame clones, some missing. Of 130,000 or so clones listed, 90% to 95% were seen once; the top ten hold approximately 0.17%. Here the sequenced sample was unstimulated CD4+ T cells sorted from spleen or lymph node cells, taken before intestinal transplant. These receptors were collected from a human donor who received an intestinal transplant. CDR3s include the opening cysteine and the closing phenylalanine or tryptophan. The D gene is left open where the match is weak. The listing skips clone size in some rows; elsewhere it reads once, few, many or a size class.

v_gene	abundance	j_gene	d_gene	CDR3aa	CDR3nt
TRBV18	NA	TRBJ2-7	NA	CASSPRSEHEQYF	TGTGCCAGCTCACCACGATCGGAACACGAGCAGTACTTC
TRBV5-1	NA	TRBJ1-1	NA	CASSLGQGNVNTEAFF	TGCGCCAGCAGCTTGGGGCAGGGGAACGTGAACACTGAAGCTTTCTTT
TRBV6-1	NA	TRBJ2-7	NA	CASRFWTSEQYF	TGTGCCAGCCGATTTTGGACATCCGAGCAGTACTTC
TRBV19	NA	TRBJ1-5	NA	CASSPTGDSNQPQHF	TGTGCCAGTAGCCCGACAGGAGATAGCAATCAGCCCCAGCATTTT
TRBV25-1	once	TRBJ1-2	NA	CASSPAQQGYGYTF	TGTGCCAGCAGTCCTGCGCAACAGGGATATGGCTACACCTTC
TRBV7-2	NA	TRBJ2-3	NA	CASSQQGGDTQYF	TGTGCCAGCAGCCAACAGGGCGGGGATACGCAGTATTTT
TRBV7-9	NA	TRBJ2-7	NA	CARRILDEQYF	TGTGCCAGGAGAATATTGGACGAGCAGTACTTC
TRBV4-2	NA	TRBJ2-6	TRBD2	CASSQAAVSGGALGANVLTF	TGTGCCAGCAGCCAAGCAGCCGTCAGCGGGGGGGCATTAGGGGCCAACGTCCTGACTTTC
TRBV2	NA	TRBJ2-2	NA	CAIITGSVTGELFF	TGTGCCATCATAACAGGGTCGGTAACCGGGGAGCTGTTTTTT
TRBV5-6	NA	TRBJ2-3	TRBD2	CASSLMLAGNTDTQYF	TGTGCCAGCAGCTTGATGTTAGCGGGGAACACAGATACGCAGTATTTT
TRBV6-5	few	TRBJ1-2	TRBD1	CASSHLGKTGPGYTF	TGTGCCAGCAGTCACCTAGGCAAGACAGGGCCTGGCTACACCTTC
TRBV5-5	once	TRBJ2-7	NA	CASSPRELLAYEQYF	TGTGCCAGCAGCCCCCGGGAGCTCCTAGCCTACGAGCAGTACTTC
TRBV6-5	NA	TRBJ1-2	NA	CASVGPYAIGGYTF	TGTGCCAGCGTCGGCCCCTATGCCATTGGGGGCTACACCTTC
TRBV5-1	NA	TRBJ2-1	NA	CASSPRLSSYNEQFF	TGCGCCAGCAGCCCTCGACTGAGCTCCTACAATGAGCAGTTCTTC
TRBV5-1	NA	TRBJ2-5	TRBD1	CASSFGGTGSQETQYF	TGCGCCAGCAGCTTCGGCGGGACAGGGTCCCAAGAGACCCAGTACTTC
TRBV6-5	NA	TRBJ2-7	NA	CASKFSSYEQYF	TGTGCCAGCAAGTTCTCTTCCTACGAGCAGTACTTC
TRBV5-4	NA	TRBJ2-3	NA	CASSNRDIADTQYF	TGTGCCAGCAGCAACCGGGACATAGCAGATACGCAGTATTTT
TRBV9	NA	TRBJ1-2	NA	CASSGGGGGYTF	TGTGCCAGCAGCGGAGGGGGTGGGGGCTACACCTTC
TRBV27	NA	TRBJ1-1	TRBD1	CASSPGQGREAFF	TGTGCCAGCTCCCCGGGACAGGGACGGGAAGCTTTCTTT
TRBV11-2	NA	TRBJ2-7	NA	CASSLAGGLHNYEQYF	TGTGCCAGCAGCTTAGCTGGCGGACTTCACAACTACGAGCAGTACTTC
TRBV29-1	NA	TRBJ2-5	NA	CSVTSAETQYF	TGCAGCGTTACGAGTGCGGAGACCCAGTACTTC
TRBV5-1	NA	TRBJ2-3	NA	CASRGGVTDTQYF	TGCGCCAGCAGAGGAGGCGTCACAGATACGCAGTATTTT
TRBV6-1	once	TRBJ2-3	NA	CASPGEVAQYF	TGTGCCAGCCCGGGGGAGGTAGCGCAGTATTTT
TRBV11-2	NA	TRBJ1-1	TRBD1	CASSRGQGNTEAFF	TGTGCCAGCAGCCGGGGACAGGGGAACACTGAAGCTTTCTTT
TRBV7-9	NA	TRBJ2-3	NA	CASSLVGDTQYF	TGTGCCAGCAGCTTAGTTGGAGATACGCAGTATTTT
TRBV19	few	TRBJ2-2	NA	CASSIAGALRTGELFF	TGTGCCAGTAGTATAGCGGGGGCGTTAAGAACCGGGGAGCTGTTTTTT
TRBV9	NA	TRBJ2-3	TRBD2	CASSVDLAGAYTQYF	TGTGCCAGCAGCGTAGATCTAGCGGGGGCTTATACGCAGTATTTT
TRBV10-2	NA	TRBJ2-3	NA	CASRAASTDTQYF	TGCGCCAGCAGGGCAGCATCCACAGATACGCAGTATTTT
TRBV5-1	NA	TRBJ2-7	NA	CASSGDFYEQYF	TGCGCCAGCTCTGGGGACTTCTACGAGCAGTACTTC
TRBV7-8	NA	TRBJ2-2	TRBD2	CASSLTSGGTGELFF	TGTGCCAGCAGCTTGACTAGCGGGGGGACCGGGGAGCTGTTTTTT
TRBV9	NA	TRBJ2-7	TRBD1	CASSPRTGANEQYF	TGTGCCAGCAGCCCACGGACAGGGGCCAACGAGCAGTACTTC
TRBV30	NA	TRBJ1-3	TRBD1	CAYDLTGSGNTIYF	TGTGCCTACGACCTGACAGGGTCTGGAAACACCATATATTTT
TRBV2	NA	TRBJ2-2	NA	CASSPGGSSGTGELFF	TGTGCCAGCAGTCCCGGCGGTAGTAGCGGAACCGGGGAGCTGTTTTTT
TRBV14	NA	TRBJ1-2	TRBD1	CASSPDPGQGFGYTF	TGTGCCAGCAGCCCGGATCCGGGACAGGGTTTTGGCTACACCTTC
TRBV5-1	NA	TRBJ1-2	TRBD1	CASSSEGQGIYGYTF	TGCGCCAGCAGCTCGGAGGGACAGGGCATCTATGGCTACACCTTC
TRBV6-1	NA	TRBJ2-3	TRBD1	CASSDLTGWSTDTQYF	TGTGCCAGCAGTGACCTGACAGGGTGGAGCACAGATACGCAGTATTTT
TRBV5-1	once	TRBJ1-5	TRBD1	CASSLTGADNQPQHF	TGCGCCAGCAGCTTGACAGGGGCCGACAATCAGCCCCAGCATTTT
TRBV4-2	NA	TRBJ2-7	NA	CASSQIWEEGTYEQYF	TGTGCCAGCAGCCAAATTTGGGAGGAAGGTACCTACGAGCAGTACTTC
TRBV2	NA	TRBJ1-1	NA	CASSVWTANTEAFF	TGTGCCAGCAGTGTTTGGACAGCGAACACTGAAGCTTTCTTT
TRBV4-2	once	TRBJ2-5	NA	CASSQDRRSTGVGETQYF	TGTGCCAGCAGCCAAGATCGGAGATCGACTGGGGTCGGGGAGACCCAGTACTTC
TRBV5-1	NA	TRBJ1-4	TRBD1	CASSLGTGNEKLFF	TGCGCCAGCAGCCTTGGGACAGGGAATGAAAAACTGTTTTTT
TRBV10-2	NA	TRBJ1-2	TRBD1	CASSEWAGGNYGYTF	TGCGCCAGCAGTGAGTGGGCAGGGGGGAACTATGGCTACACCTTC
TRBV5-1	NA	TRBJ2-5	NA	CASSLWGEETQYF	TGCGCCAGCAGCTTATGGGGAGAAGAGACCCAGTACTTC
TRBV4-1	NA	TRBJ2-1	NA	CASSQDRRQFF	TGCGCCAGCAGCCAAGATCGGCGGCAGTTCTTC
TRBV5-1	NA	TRBJ1-6	TRBD1	CASSLEDRRSNSPLHF	TGCGCCAGCAGCTTGGAGGACAGGCGGTCCAATTCACCCCTCCACTTT
TRBV7-9	NA	TRBJ1-2	TRBD1	CASSLVTGWYGYTF	TGTGCCAGCAGCTTAGTGACAGGGTGGTATGGCTACACCTTC
TRBV9	NA	TRBJ1-2	TRBD1	CASSAHLGTGASQYGYTF	TGTGCCAGCAGCGCCCACCTCGGGACAGGGGCGTCTCAGTATGGCTACACCTTC
TRBV15	NA	TRBJ2-1	NA	CATSRGGAGSYNEQFF	TGTGCCACCAGCAGAGGGGGGGCAGGTTCCTACAATGAGCAGTTCTTC
TRBV18	few	TRBJ2-6	NA	CASSPLETGANVLTF	TGTGCCAGCTCACCACTAGAAACTGGGGCCAACGTCCTGACTTTC
TRBV19	NA	TRBJ1-5	NA	CASSIEGGLGNQPQHF	TGTGCCAGTAGTATAGAGGGAGGGTTGGGCAATCAGCCCCAGCATTTT
TRBV18	NA	TRBJ1-2	NA	CASSPPGVNYGYTF	TGTGCCAGCTCACCACCGGGCGTGAACTATGGCTACACCTTC